Presented here are 19 T cell receptor beta chains from one specimen sequenced in a study of a mutant IDH1 vaccine in newly diagnosed glioma. Their cognate antigens are unknown. As for time point: week 5, during vaccination. The investigators gave 300 ug of mutant IDH1 20-mer peptide in each vaccine dose, together with topical imiquimod. Using immunoSEQ multiplex PCR, the repertoire was profiled, and TCRdb retains in-frame clones only, with some absent. The sample contains 45,000 to 55,000 clones, over 75% of which appear only once. Specimen: PBMCs, collected from a glioma patient whose treatment included an IDH1 peptide vaccine. These receptors all stem from a woman in her thirties or forties with glioma.

CDR3 bases: TGTGCCAGTAGCTCCTACCGCAGGGAGAGGACGCAGTATTTT. Its translation is CASSSYRRERTQYF. The rearrangement joins TRBV19 to TRBJ2-3; D may match TRBD1 or TRBD2 (5 bases each). Trimming stripped 6 bases from V and 9 bases from J, with 19 bases between. Germline CDR1 reads LNHDA; CDR2 reads SQIVND (reference sequence). This CDR3 has 14 amino acids.

The chain couples TRBV6-1 to TRBJ2-2; D gene ambiguous. Trimming took 4 bases from V and 3 from J, leaving 9 bases between them. This CDR3 region has 14 residues. Germline-derived CDR1 and CDR2 are MNHNS and SASEGT. In DNA form, the CDR3 reads TGTGCCAGCAGTGGACTTGGGGACACCGGGGAGCTGTTTTTT. It is translated as CASSGLGDTGELFF.

The chain employs TRBV14 and TRBJ1-6, with D maybe TRBD1 (6 bases). This CDR3 is built from 15 residues. V lost 4 bases and J lost 9, with 16 bases in between. Per the germline V gene, CDR1 is SGHDN and CDR2 is FVKESK. CDR3 amino acids: CASSLRQVSTSPLHF. The CDR3 nucleotides read TGTGCCAGCAGCCTTCGACAGGTTTCAACTTCACCCCTCCACTTT.

The chain couples TRBV5-4 to TRBJ2-1; D is ambiguous. The CDR3 runs 13 residues. Germline CDR1 SGHNT, CDR2 YYREEE (reference sequence). The V and J ends lost 3 bases and 3 bases respectively, with 7 bases between them. The CDR3 nucleotides read TGTGCCAGCAGCTCAACAGTCTACAATGAGCAGTTCTTC. Protein product: CASSSTVYNEQFF.

CDR3 residues: CASSLAQGGNYGYTF. CDR3 DNA sequence: TGCGCCAGCAGCTTGGCCCAGGGAGGGAACTATGGCTACACCTTC. This chain uses TRBV5-1 with TRBJ1-2; D possibly corresponds to TRBD1 (5 bases). Trimming took off 0 bases at V and 2 bases at J, with 11 bases between the two ends. Per germline, CDR1 SGHRS and CDR2 YFSETQ. The length of the CDR3 is 15 residues.

The chain carries TRBV7-2 and TRBJ2-7; D is uncertain. This CDR3 is built from 15 residues. Germline V gene lookup returns CDR1 SGHTA and CDR2 FQGNSA. Trimming stripped 1 base from V and 1 base from J, with 11 bases between. CDR3 sequence reads: CASSLVKGSSYEQYF. For the CDR3, the DNA is TGTGCCAGCAGCTTAGTCAAGGGTTCTTCCTACGAGCAGTACTTC.

This clone was observed once. This chain links TRBV15 with TRBJ1-5; 8 nucleotides line up with TRBD1. The CDR3 has 15 residues. Germline CDR1 reads LNHNV; CDR2 reads YYDKDF (reference sequence). V shed 4 bases, J shed 7 bases, and the junction held 9 bases outside the gene matches. This CDR3 is CATSIRTGWGQPQHF. CDR3 DNA sequence: TGTGCCACCAGCATTCGGACAGGGTGGGGACAGCCCCAGCATTTT.

This chain uses TRBV18 with TRBJ1-3; D not resolved. Germline CDR1 reads KGHSH; CDR2 reads LQKENI. The V gene lost 2 bases and the J gene lost 6 bases, with 5 bases spanning the gap. This CDR3 region has 12 residues. CDR3 nucleotide sequence: TGTGCCAGCTCACCAGGAGAAAACACCATATATTTT. Translated, it gives CASSPGENTIYF.

The chain couples TRBV6-1 to TRBJ1-1; D remains ambiguous. The CDR3 extends over 13 amino acids. V was shortened by 4 bases and J by 7 bases, with 13 bases between the two germline ends. Per germline, CDR1 MNHNS and CDR2 SASEGT. CDR3 nucleotides: TGTGCCAGCAGTGTTGGGTTTAAGAATGAAGCTTTCTTT. Encoded protein: CASSVGFKNEAFF.

In this sample, this clone turned up once. The chain uses TRBV5-1 and TRBJ1-2; D perhaps matches TRBD1 (6 bases). The CDR3 extends over 18 amino acids. From germline, CDR1 is SGHRS and CDR2 YFSETQ. Trimming pared 3 bases from V and 6 bases from J, leaving 27 bases between. The CDR3 DNA follows: TGCGCCAGCAGCTCCAACAGACAGGCGGTCGGGACCTATCATGGCTACACCTTC. Protein: CASSSNRQAVGTYHGYTF. The complete variable domain, with remaining parts taken from reference TRBV5-1 and TRBJ1-2, reads KAGVTQTPRYLIKTRGQQVTLSCSPISGHRSVSWYQQTPGQGLQFLFEYFSETQRNKGNFPGRFSGRQFSNSRSEMNVSTLELGDSALYLCASSSNRQAVGTYHGYTFGSGTRLTVV.

The chain has TRBV2 and TRBJ2-1; a possible D gene is TRBD1 (6 bases). Trimming shortened V by 9 bases and J by 2 bases, and 14 bases separated the two germline ends. From germline, CDR1 is SNHLY and CDR2 FYNNEI. This CDR3 region has 14 residues. The CDR3, as DNA: TGTGCCAGTAAGATCCGGACAGCCTACAATGAGCAGTTCTTC. Its translation is CASKIRTAYNEQFF.

This clone was seen more than once but under ten times. The V gene is TRBV5-1, the J gene TRBJ2-3, with 7 bases identical to TRBD2. The junction had 10 bases not matched to a gene; V was cut back by 0 bases and J by 0 bases. This CDR3 is built from 18 residues. Germline V lookup: CDR1 SGHRS, CDR2 YFSETQ. CDR3 nucleotide sequence: TGCGCCAGCAGCTTGGAAGCTAGCGGAGCCCCTAGCACAGATACGCAGTATTTT. It encodes CASSLEASGAPSTDTQYF.

The genes are TRBV4-3 and TRBJ2-7, with TRBD2 matching over 11 bases. V shed 1 base and J 2 bases; nucleotides not matched to a gene: 4. The CDR3 contains 16 residues. CDR1 and CDR2 from the germline V gene are LGHNA and YSLEER. The chain's CDR3 is CASSQGASGGTYEQYF. The CDR3 DNA reads as TGCGCCAGCAGCCAAGGTGCTAGCGGGGGGACCTACGAGCAGTACTTC.

The V gene is TRBV5-6, the J gene TRBJ1-6; 8 bases are a match to TRBD1. Germline V gives CDR1 SGHDT, CDR2 YYEEEE. J gave up 7 bases and V 5 bases, and 11 bases lay outside the gene matches. This CDR3 spans 16 amino acids. The CDR3 is CASRAGGGRGNSPLHF. CDR3 DNA: TGTGCCAGCAGAGCAGGGGGCGGACGGGGAAATTCACCCCTCCACTTT.

This sequence joins TRBV5-6 and TRBJ2-3; D remains unclear. The CDR3 spans 14 residues. V was shortened by 0 bases and J by 1 base, with 6 bases between the two germline ends. Germline V gene lookup returns CDR1 SGHDT and CDR2 YYEEEE. This CDR3 reads CASSLVSRTDTQYF. For the CDR3, the DNA is TGTGCCAGCAGCTTGGTTTCACGCACAGATACGCAGTATTTT.

The rearrangement joins TRBV2 to TRBJ2-1; D is unclear. The CDR3 spans 10 residues. Germline CDR1 SNHLY, CDR2 FYNNEI. V dropped 6 bases and J dropped 10 bases, with 7 bases sitting between them. The CDR3 DNA reads as TGTGCCAGCAGGGGAAGAGAGCAGTTCTTC. It encodes CASRGREQFF.

The V gene is TRBV5-1, the J gene TRBJ2-6; D not certain. V was shortened by 5 bases and J by 0 bases, with 6 bases between the two germline ends. Germline CDR1 reads SGHRS; CDR2 reads YFSETQ. This CDR3 is 14 amino acids long. DNA of the CDR3: TGCGCCAGCAGAGGTCTCTCTGGGGCCAACGTCCTGACTTTC. As protein: CASRGLSGANVLTF.

The V gene is TRBV5-1, the J gene TRBJ2-7; TRBD1 matches at 7 bases. The CDR3 is 15 amino acids. The V segment lost 0 bases and the J segment 3 bases; nucleotides outside the gene matches: 6. Germline V lookup: CDR1 SGHRS, CDR2 YFSETQ. This CDR3 reads CASSLGDSDIYEQYF. CDR3 bases: TGCGCCAGCAGCTTGGGGGACAGCGATATCTACGAGCAGTACTTC.

This clone was observed a single time. This chain connects TRBV5-1 to TRBJ2-3; D may match TRBD1 or TRBD2 (5 bases each). Germline lookup yields CDR1 SGHRS and CDR2 YFSETQ. The CDR3 has 14 residues. Deletions cut 5 bases from V and 0 bases from J, with 10 bases between. The CDR3, as DNA: TGCGCCAGCAGGAGGGACCACAGCACAGATACGCAGTATTTT. It encodes CASRRDHSTDTQYF.